This is a list of T cell receptor beta chains from one sample in a study of T-cell reconstitution after alpha-beta-depleted transplantation in children. TCRdb itself ran the PCR reads through MiXCR, one entry per CDR3 protein. The data hold roughly 790,000 distinct CDR3 sequences, with 16% observed a single time. The input for sequencing was PBMCs, mostly from graft donor cells, taken 360 days after TCRalphabeta/CD19-depleted stem cell transplant. Receptors were obtained from a male patient aged 10 to 17 who had a stem cell transplant for acute lymphoblastic leukemia, so the T cells may come from the graft donor. CDR3s include the opening cysteine and the closing phenylalanine or tryptophan. Some rows mark clone size as missing; the rest say once, few, many or name a class of expanded clone.

v_gene,abundance,CDR3aa
TRBV20-1,few,CSANFGTPNYEQYF
TRBV7-6,.,CASSFPSGRAEAFF
TRBV20-1,few,CSASPLLAGLAKNIQYF
TRBV10-2,.,CASSESQRLNTEAFF
TRBV27,many,CASSSADEQYF
TRBV12-3/TRBV12-4,many,CASSLLLATDTQYF
TRBV29-1,many,CSVERATGPLQETQYF
TRBV20-1,few,CSTSAPGGGLETQYF
TRBV5-6,few,CASLAGRYQETQYF
TRBV2,.,CASSAPPGQTGANVLTF
TRBV5-5,.,CASSLGGTFSTDTQYF
TRBV5-5,.,CASSSPGAWDTIYF
TRBV27,.,CASSLGEVSYNEQFF
TRBV10-3,few,CAISWTSPYNEQFF
TRBV5-1,.,CASSGVAGGYEQYF
TRBV20-1,.,CSAAGRLEGADTQYF
TRBV5-1,few,CASSFWGSEAFF
TRBV20-1,.,CSAPRSVNEQFF
TRBV4-2,.,CASSQPGQGAKNEQFF
TRBV9,few,CASDPSGGGGEQYF
TRBV5-1,.,CASSPGGGRREQYF
TRBV5-1,.,CASSLVSPTQARYEQYF
TRBV29-1,.,CSVVSQSYEQYF
TRBV25-1,.,CASSDRLSPSTDTQYF
TRBV29-1,.,CSVAPSGRADF
TRBV10-3,many,CAISRASGTIYSYEQYF
TRBV3-1,few,CASRRATSQETQYF
TRBV28,.,CASRPGLGNIQYF
TRBV5-1,few,CASSLALDHTDTQYF
TRBV29-1,few,CSVPAGTNTGELFF
TRBV27,many,CASSPNRGAGELFF
TRBV11-1,few,CASSYPASSGLLTDTQYF
TRBV18,.,CASSSQNRVEQYF
TRBV21-1,.,CASSKLGTGEANSGNTIYF
TRBV6-5,few,CASSYSMWTGELFF
TRBV5-1,few,CASSLGGRSAYEQYF
TRBV9,.,CASSVEPSGGFYNEQFF
TRBV29-1,few,CSGAGANVLTF
TRBV29-1,many,CSVEDSRGPYEQYF
TRBV7-3,.,CASSLTPREGRSAYNEQFF
TRBV24-1,many,CATSAGNTGELFF
TRBV15,.,CATSRDTERLAGPYRQQFF
TRBV5-1,.,CASSLQGGRQETQYF
TRBV27,many,CASSLFPTGPETQYF